This T cell receptor beta chain was sequenced during a study of cytomegalovirus exposure and HLA in healthy donors. Study-wide results and caveats: A few CMV-associated chains were confirmed in vitro to be specific for CMV antigens.

Unmatched junction bases numbered 10, after V lost 5 bases and J lost 2 bases. There are 16 residues in the CDR3. Germline lookup yields CDR1 SGHRS and CDR2 YFSETQ. This clone occurred a few times. What it binds is not known. Primers included in the PCR were 60 Vbeta and 13 Jbeta primers. As handled by the study authors: In a later analysis, around 10 million of about 80 million unique beta chains occurred in at least two donors. Some clones are missing from TCRdb's copy, which holds only in-frame ones; the method was immunoSEQ multiplex PCR. V, J and clone size were drawn from that table, and D and trimming were deduced from the DNA. Of about 160,000 clones in the sample, roughly 80% were seen once.

The chain uses TRBV5-1 and TRBJ2-7, with 10 bases that match TRBD1. Sequencing used PBMCs. The receptor comes from a woman aged 25 to 39 in good health and CMV-seronegative. For the CDR3, the DNA is TGCGCCAGCAGGAAGATAGCTGGGACAGGGGCCTACGAGCAGTACTTC. It yields the protein CASRKIAGTGAYEQYF.